This is a list of T cell receptor beta chains from one sample in a study of memory CD4+ T cells and cytomegalovirus serostatus. Profiling relied on immunoSEQ multiplex PCR, and the TCRdb table lists in-frame clones only, not all of them. The table shows 45,000 to 50,000 clones, with over 75% occurring only once. The sample was memory CD4+ T cells from blood. These receptors were taken from an adult in good health and CMV-seronegative. CDR3s include the opening cysteine and the closing phenylalanine or tryptophan.

cdr3_length: 18
v_call: TRBV6-1
j_call: TRBJ1-2
cdr3_aa: CASSEAGGTGASNYGYTF

cdr3_length: 14
v_call: TRBV6-5
j_call: TRBJ1-3
cdr3_aa: CASKKGNSGNTIYF

cdr3_length: 14
v_call: TRBV29-1
j_call: TRBJ1-2
cdr3_aa: CSVEGLGLNYGYTF

cdr3_length: 16
v_call: TRBV5-8
j_call: TRBJ1-4
cdr3_aa: CASSWETGQGFEKLFF

cdr3_length: 14
v_call: TRBV6-5
j_call: TRBJ2-5
cdr3_aa: CASSYSGLQETQYF

cdr3_length: 12
v_call: TRBV19
j_call: TRBJ1-2
cdr3_aa: CASSTRQGAYTF

cdr3_length: 16
v_call: TRBV7-9
j_call: TRBJ1-4
cdr3_aa: CASTPIMGGRNEKLFF

cdr3_length: 13
v_call: TRBV6-1
j_call: TRBJ2-5
cdr3_aa: CASSDEVRGAQYF

cdr3_length: 17
v_call: TRBV25-1
j_call: TRBJ2-6
cdr3_aa: CASSERDSRSGANVLTF

cdr3_length: 13
v_call: TRBV29-1
j_call: TRBJ1-1
cdr3_aa: CSAGPFSYTEAFF